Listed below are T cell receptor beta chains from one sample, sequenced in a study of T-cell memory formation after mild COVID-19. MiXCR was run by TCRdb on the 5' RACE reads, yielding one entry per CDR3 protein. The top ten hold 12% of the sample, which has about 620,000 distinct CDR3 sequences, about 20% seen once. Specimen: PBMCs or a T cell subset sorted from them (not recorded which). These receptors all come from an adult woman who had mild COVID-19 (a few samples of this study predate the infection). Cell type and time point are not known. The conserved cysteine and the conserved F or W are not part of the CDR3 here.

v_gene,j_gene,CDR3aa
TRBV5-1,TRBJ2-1,ASSLTGGESAQF
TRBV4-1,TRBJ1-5,ASSQWGQSNQPQH
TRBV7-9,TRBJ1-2,ASSTTGGGVYGYT
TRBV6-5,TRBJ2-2,ASNHGGLAGFTTGELF
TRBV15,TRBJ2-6,ATSRDRGKKGANVLT
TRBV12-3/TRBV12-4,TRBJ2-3,ASSWGRDTDTQY
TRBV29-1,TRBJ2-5,SVGRAGQETQY
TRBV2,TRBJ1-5,ASSVGANSNQPQH
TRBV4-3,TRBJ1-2,ASSQDYGGGGYGYT
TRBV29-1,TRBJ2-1,SVEPGKRNEQF
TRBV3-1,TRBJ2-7,ASSLSTVSRRGYEQY
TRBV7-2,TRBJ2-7,ASSHREAREQY
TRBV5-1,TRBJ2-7,ASRRTGTYEQY
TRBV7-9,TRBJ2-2,ASSLDVASTGELF
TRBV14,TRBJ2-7,ASSQGYGQGDYEQY
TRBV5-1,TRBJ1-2,ASSPRVFYGYT
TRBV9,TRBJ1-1,ASSHSANTEAF
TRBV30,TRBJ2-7,AWSQWDREQY
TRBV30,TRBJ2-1,AWSVGPRQF
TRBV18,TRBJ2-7,ASSLFSGRTDEQY
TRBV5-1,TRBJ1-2,ASSSPPGNYGYT
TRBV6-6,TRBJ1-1,ASINDRGRSEAF
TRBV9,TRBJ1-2,ASSVDRANYGYT
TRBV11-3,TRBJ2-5,ASSLGLRSRETQY
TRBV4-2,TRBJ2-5,ASSQDQNVGGGQETQY
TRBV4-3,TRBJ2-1,ASSQVEASDSYNEQF
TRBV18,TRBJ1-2,ASSLCQGCGYT
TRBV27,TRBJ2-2,ASSPRQGLTGELF
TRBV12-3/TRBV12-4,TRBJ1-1,ASSPPNGNTEAF
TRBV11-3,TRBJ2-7,ASSLELLGGSQFEQY
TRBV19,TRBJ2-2,ASSIAGGGNTGELF
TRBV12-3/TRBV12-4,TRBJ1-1,ASSVGHLNTEAF
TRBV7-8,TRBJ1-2,ASSPGQGAHYGYT
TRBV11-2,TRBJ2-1,ASSLGIAGAAFDEQF
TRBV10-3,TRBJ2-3,AIGGSRGSSTDTQY
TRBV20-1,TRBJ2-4,SAREDFNVLAKNIQY
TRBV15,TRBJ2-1,ATSRGGRRSSYLSYNEQF
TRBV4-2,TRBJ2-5,ASSQGRLAGGLRETQY
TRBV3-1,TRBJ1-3,ASSQLGGGGNTIY
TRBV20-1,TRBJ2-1,SARGWTSGNYNEQF
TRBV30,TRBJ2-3,AWRRAGATDTQY
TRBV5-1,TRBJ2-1,ASSAGQGVRQF